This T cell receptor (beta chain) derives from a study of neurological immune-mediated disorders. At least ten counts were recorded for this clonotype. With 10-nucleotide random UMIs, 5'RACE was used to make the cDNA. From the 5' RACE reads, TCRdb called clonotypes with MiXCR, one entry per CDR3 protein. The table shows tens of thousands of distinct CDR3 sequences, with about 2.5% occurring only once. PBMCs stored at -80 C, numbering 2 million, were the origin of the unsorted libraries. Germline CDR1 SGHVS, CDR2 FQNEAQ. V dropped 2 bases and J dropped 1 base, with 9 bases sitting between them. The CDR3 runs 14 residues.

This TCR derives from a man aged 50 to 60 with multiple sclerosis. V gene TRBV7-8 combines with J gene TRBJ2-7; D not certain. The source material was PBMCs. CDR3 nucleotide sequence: TGTGCCAGCAGCTTAAAACGGCTTTCCTACGAGCAGTACTTC. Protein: CASSLKRLSYEQYF.